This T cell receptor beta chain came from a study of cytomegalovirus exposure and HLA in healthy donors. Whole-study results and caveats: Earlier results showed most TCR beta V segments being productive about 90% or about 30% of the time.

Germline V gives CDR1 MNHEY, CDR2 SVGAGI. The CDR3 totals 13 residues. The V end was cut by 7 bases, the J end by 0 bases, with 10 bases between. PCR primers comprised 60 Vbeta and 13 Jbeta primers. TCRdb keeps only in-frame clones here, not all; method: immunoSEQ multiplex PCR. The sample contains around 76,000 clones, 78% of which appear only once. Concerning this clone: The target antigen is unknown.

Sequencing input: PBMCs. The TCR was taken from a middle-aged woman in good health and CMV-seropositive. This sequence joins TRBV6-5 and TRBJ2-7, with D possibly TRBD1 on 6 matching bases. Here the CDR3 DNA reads TGTGCCAGCATGGAACAGGGCTCCTACGAGCAGTACTTC. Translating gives CASMEQGSYEQYF.